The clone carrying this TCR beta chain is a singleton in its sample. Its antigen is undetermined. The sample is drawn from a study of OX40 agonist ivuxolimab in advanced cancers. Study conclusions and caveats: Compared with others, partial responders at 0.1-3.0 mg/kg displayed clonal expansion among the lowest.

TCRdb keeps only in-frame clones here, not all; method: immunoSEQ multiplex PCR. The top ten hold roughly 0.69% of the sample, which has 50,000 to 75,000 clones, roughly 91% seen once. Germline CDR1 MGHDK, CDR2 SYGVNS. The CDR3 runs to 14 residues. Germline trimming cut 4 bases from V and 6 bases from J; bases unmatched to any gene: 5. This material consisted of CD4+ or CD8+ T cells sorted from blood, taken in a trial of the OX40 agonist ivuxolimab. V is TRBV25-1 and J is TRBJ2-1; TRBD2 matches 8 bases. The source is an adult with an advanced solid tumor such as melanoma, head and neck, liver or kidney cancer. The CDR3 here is CASSVGTSRNEQFF. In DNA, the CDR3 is TGTGCCAGCAGTGTCGGGACTAGTCGCAATGAGCAGTTCTTC.